A single sample gave rise to the 25 T cell receptor beta chains below, sequenced in a study of T cells in women clearing cervical HPV infection. The table came from immunoSEQ multiplex PCR; TCRdb's copy has only in-frame clones and leaves some out. The sample has tens of thousands of clones, and its top ten clones hold around 4.9%. What was sequenced was blood buffy coat. Receptors were obtained from a woman between 18 and 69 years old with a cervical HPV16 infection that either progressed to CIN3+ or cleared (not recorded which).

The sequenced part of the CDR3 DNA is TGTGCCAGCAGTGAAGCAGGGGGTAGTAATTCACCC. It yields the protein CASSEAGGSNSP. The full CDR3 protein is CASSEAGGSNSPLHF. The chain employs TRBV6-1 and TRBJ1-6, with D perhaps matching TRBD1 (6 bases). With the read ending 3 residues before the CDR3 end, the germline J gene is used to fill in that end. The ends were cut back, 0 bases at V and 6 bases at J, with 9 bases in the middle. Per the germline V gene, CDR1 is MNHNS and CDR2 is SASEGT. The CDR3 spans 15 residues.

Regarding this clone: The read finishes 3 residues shy of the CDR3 end, and the germline J gene is used to complete it. The chain joins TRBV6-4 to TRBJ2-1, with a weak D call TRBD2 (6 bases). This CDR3 comprises 14 residues. Germline values: CDR1 MRHNA, CDR2 SNTAGT. Trimming stripped 3 bases from V and 6 bases from J, with 12 bases between. The DNA read from the CDR3 is TGTGCCAGCAGTGATTTGGACGGGGGCAATGAG. It translates to CASSDLDGGNE. The full-length CDR3 reads as CASSDLDGGNEQFF.

Notes on this clone: The read stops 3 residues short of the end of the CDR3; the missing end is completed from the germline J gene. The chain links TRBV11-2 to TRBJ1-2; no definite D call. The V end was cut by 0 bases, the J end by 2 bases, with 10 bases between. The CDR3 runs to 15 residues. Germline CDR1 SGHAT, CDR2 FQNNGV. Partial CDR3 DNA: TGTGCCAGCAGCTTAGATACTCACCGCAACTATGGC. Encoded protein: CASSLDTHRNYG. The whole CDR3 sequence reads CASSLDTHRNYGYTF.

Points on this clone: The read ends 3 residues before the CDR3 terminus; that terminus is restored from the germline J gene. The chain couples TRBV2 to TRBJ1-2, with 7 bases identical to TRBD1. The germline V gene has CDR1 SNHLY and CDR2 FYNNEI. The CDR3 runs 14 residues. Trimming at V came to 1 base and at J to 5 bases, leaving 4 bases not matched to a gene. CDR3 DNA, as far as it was read: TGTGCCAGCAGTGAAGATGAGGGGGCGTATGGC. Its protein is CASSEDEGAYG. The CDR3 reads in full as CASSEDEGAYGYTF.

Regarding this clone: The read terminates 3 residues before the CDR3 end, so the remaining end is supplied by the germline J gene. This sequence joins TRBV24-1 and TRBJ2-3; 12 bases map to TRBD2. The V gene's germline CDR1 is KGHDR and CDR2 SFDVKD. Unmatched junction bases numbered 3, after V lost 2 bases and J lost 4 bases. The CDR3 has 16 amino acids. The CDR3 region is CATSDSGLAGPDTQYF. The sequenced CDR3 bases are TGTGCCACCAGTGATTCCGGACTAGCGGGGCCAGATACG.

On this clone itself: Read data end 3 residues before the CDR3 end; the end is taken from the germline J gene. V and J are TRBV2 and TRBJ2-2; maybe TRBD1 (5 bases). This CDR3 region has 15 residues. Germline values: CDR1 SNHLY, CDR2 FYNNEI. V was pared by 8 bases and J by 5 bases, with 18 bases between. The CDR3 sequence: CASQLTFRGTGELFF. Partial CDR3 DNA: TGTGCCAGCCAGTTAACTTTTAGGGGTACCGGGGAG.

To note about this clone: The read terminates 3 residues before the CDR3 end, so the remaining end is supplied by the germline J gene. V is TRBV20-1 and J is TRBJ2-5; TRBD2 aligns across 8 bases. From germline, CDR1 is DFQATT and CDR2 SNEGSKA (reference sequence). The CDR3 consists of 13 residues. Losses at the gene ends were 3 bases for V and 3 bases for J; bases not matched to a gene: 3. CDR3 residues: CSARAAGEETQYF. The covered CDR3 bases are TGCAGTGCTAGGGCAGCGGGGGAAGAGACC.

Points on this clone: The CDR3 end falls 3 residues outside the read, so it is completed with the germline J gene. The gene calls are TRBV5-1 and TRBJ2-3, with a weak D call TRBD2 (7 bases). This CDR3 comprises 16 residues. Germline loops: CDR1 SGHRS, CDR2 YFSETQ. The V gene lost 4 bases and the J gene lost 4 bases, with 19 bases spanning the gap. CDR3 in amino acids: CASSPTDGGGSDTQYF. The CDR3 DNA, read in part, is TGCGCCAGCAGCCCCACGGATGGGGGGGGCTCAGATACG.

According to its frequency, this clone is medium-sized. The read ends 3 residues shy of where the CDR3 ends; the end is completed using the germline J gene. The rearrangement links TRBV20-1 to TRBJ2-3; 10 bases align to TRBD2. The V segment lost 6 bases and the J segment 4 bases; nucleotides outside the gene matches: 7. Germline CDR1 is DFQATT and CDR2 is SNEGSKA (reference sequence). The length of the CDR3 is 14 residues. Partial CDR3 DNA: TGCAGTGCCCACAGCGGGGGGGCCGCAGATACG. This translates into CSAHSGGAADT. The whole CDR3 sequence reads CSAHSGGAADTQYF.

Note on this clone: The read ends 3 residues before the CDR3 terminus; that terminus is restored from the germline J gene. This chain uses TRBV5-1 with TRBJ1-6; 9 positions agree with TRBD1. V trimming: 3 bases; J trimming: 9 bases; junction bases outside the gene matches: 7. The CDR3 sequence is 15 residues long. Germline lookup yields CDR1 SGHRS and CDR2 YFSETQ. CDR3 amino acids: CASSSGTGNSSPLHF. Incomplete CDR3 DNA: TGCGCCAGCAGCTCCGGGACAGGGAATAGTTCACCC.

About this clone: The read ends 3 residues early relative to the CDR3; the germline J gene fills the gap. The chain joins TRBV10-3 to TRBJ2-5; TRBD1 agrees at 7 bases. CDR1 is ENHRY, CDR2 SYGVKD, per germline. V was clipped by 3 bases and J by 3 bases; unmatched bases: 4. The CDR3 has 14 amino acids. The DNA read from the CDR3 is TGTGCCATCAGTGATTCCGGGACAGAAGAGACC. Translation: CAISDSGTEET. The full CDR3 reads CAISDSGTEETQYF.

As concerns this clone: The read stops 3 residues short of the end of the CDR3; the missing end is completed from the germline J gene. The V and J genes are TRBV12-3 or TRBV12-4 and TRBJ1-1, with TRBD1 matching over 7 bases. This CDR3 comprises 14 residues. V shed 6 bases and J 6 bases; nucleotides not matched to a gene: 10. The CDR3 sequence: CASSPPDRVSEAFF. Incomplete CDR3 DNA: TGTGCCAGCAGCCCTCCTGACAGGGTCTCTGAA.

With respect to this clone: The CDR3 goes on 3 residues after the read ends, and that part is filled in from the germline J gene. This sequence joins TRBV5-1 and TRBJ2-2, with a weak D call TRBD2 (6 bases). Trimming shortened V by 3 bases and J by 7 bases, and 16 bases separated the two germline ends. The CDR3 is made up of 15 amino acids. Germline lookup yields CDR1 SGHRS and CDR2 YFSETQ. Partial CDR3 DNA: TGCGCCAGCAGCTCCGTCCTGCGGGGAGGCGGGGAG. It yields the protein CASSSVLRGGGE. From start to end, the CDR3 is CASSSVLRGGGELFF.

CDR3 DNA, as far as it was read: TGTGCCAGCTCACCCCAGGACAATCATGGC. Encoded protein: CASSPQDNHG. The entire CDR3 reads CASSPQDNHGYTF. The V gene is TRBV18, the J gene TRBJ1-2; D perhaps matches TRBD1 (5 bases). Coverage ceases 3 residues before the CDR3 finishes, and the germline J gene fills in the end. Germline loops: CDR1 KGHSH, CDR2 LQKENI. V was cut by 3 bases and J by 6 bases, with 11 bases left in between. The CDR3 covers 13 residues.

A word on this clone: Read data end 3 residues before the CDR3 end; the end is taken from the germline J gene. The V gene is TRBV18, the J gene TRBJ1-1; possibly TRBD1 for D (5 bases). The CDR3 extends over 13 amino acids. Germline assignment: CDR1 KGHSH and CDR2 LQKENI. Trimming took off 5 bases at V and 7 bases at J, with 14 bases between the two ends. CDR3 loop: CASSSGQASEAFF. The sequenced part of the CDR3 DNA is TGTGCCAGCTCATCCGGACAAGCCAGTGAA.

To note about this clone: The junction shows a germline mismatch at one end, possibly a read error. The CDR3 end is not reached by the read, which stops 3 residues before it; the germline J gene fills it in. The gene calls are TRBV7-7 and TRBJ2-7, with a weak D call TRBD2 (6 bases). Germline V gene data show CDR1 as SSHAT and CDR2 as FNYEAQ (reference sequence). This CDR3 is built from 13 residues. The covered CDR3 bases are TGTGCTAGCAGCCGAGACGGAGGGCACGAG. The encoded protein is CASSRDGGHE. The full CDR3 is CASSRDGGHEQYF.

The CDR3 DNA, read in part, is TGTGCCAGCAGTGAAGCGGTCCCGGGACTAGCGGGGGCTGAGACC. It yields the protein CASSEAVPGLAGAET. In full, the CDR3 reads CASSEAVPGLAGAETQYF. The rearrangement joins TRBV6-1 to TRBJ2-5; the match to TRBD2 covers 14 bases. The DNA ends 3 residues before the CDR3 does, and the rest of the CDR3 is filled in from the germline J gene. The CDR3 length is 18 residues. Germline V gives CDR1 MNHNS, CDR2 SASEGT. The ends lost 0 bases at V and 5 bases at J; junction bases unmatched: 8.

About this clone itself: The read terminates 3 residues before the CDR3 end, so the remaining end is supplied by the germline J gene. The chain has TRBV5-6 and TRBJ2-3; no clear D. Looked up from germline, CDR1 is SGHDT and CDR2 is YYEEEE. This CDR3 region has 15 residues. With 1 base removed from V and 6 bases from J, the gap between germline ends came to 15 bases. The sequenced part of the CDR3 DNA is TGTGCCAGCAGCTTGCCTGACGGAGAAGGGGATACG. Amino acid sequence: CASSLPDGEGDT. The full CDR3 sequence reads CASSLPDGEGDTQYF.

In regard to this clone: With the read ending 3 residues before the CDR3 end, the germline J gene is used to fill in that end. The chain has TRBV6-2 or TRBV6-3 and TRBJ2-3; D ambiguous. The CDR3 is 15 amino acids. V was trimmed by 0 bases and J by 0 bases, leaving 7 bases between them. The germline V gene encodes CDR1 MNHEY and CDR2 SVGEGT. CDR3 in amino acids: CASSYSETSTDTQYF. The covered CDR3 bases are TGTGCCAGCAGTTACTCGGAGACTAGCACAGATACG.

A remark on this clone: Sequencing ends 3 residues short of the CDR3 end; the germline J gene provides the rest. The chain has TRBV19 and TRBJ1-5; 9 bases are shared with TRBD1. Trimming cost V 5 bases and J 0 bases; bases outside gene matches: 11. This CDR3 spans 18 amino acids. Germline CDR1 is LNHDA and CDR2 is SQIVND (reference sequence). The CDR3 DNA, read in part, is TGTGCCAGTAGTGAGACAGGGGGGCATGCTTATAGCAATCAGCCC. Translation gives CASSETGGHAYSNQP. The entire CDR3 is CASSETGGHAYSNQPQHF.

Comments on this clone: The read gets to within 3 residues of the CDR3 end, and the germline J gene fills in the rest. V gene TRBV7-8 combines with J gene TRBJ1-2, with 8 bases matching TRBD1. Germline CDR1 is SGHVS and CDR2 is FQNEAQ. This CDR3 is 15 amino acids long. With 5 bases clipped from V and 4 bases from J, the junction kept 9 bases outside the gene matches. The CDR3 region is CASSPRQGQGYGYTF. The part of the CDR3 DNA that was read is TGTGCCAGCAGCCCCAGACAGGGGCAGGGCTATGGC.

Comments on this clone: Read data end 3 residues before the CDR3 end; the end is taken from the germline J gene. J is TRBJ1-2 and V is TRBV11-2; D possibly corresponds to TRBD1 (6 bases). Germline V gene data show CDR1 as SGHAT and CDR2 as FQNNGV. The CDR3 loop spans 14 amino acids. The sequenced part of the CDR3 DNA is TGTGCCAGCAGCTTAGCAGGGGACAAGGGAGGC. Residues: CASSLAGDKGG. The entire CDR3 reads CASSLAGDKGGYTF.

Turning to this clone: The CDR3 extends 3 residues past the end of the read, so its final part is completed from the germline J gene. V is TRBV12-5 and J is TRBJ2-7; the match to TRBD1 covers 8 bases. CDR1 and CDR2 from the germline V gene are LGHNT and FRNRAP. The CDR3 runs 15 residues. J was trimmed by 0 bases and V by 5 bases; bases with no gene match: 6. The sequenced CDR3 bases are TGTGCTAGTGGTGCTGGGGACAGGAGCTCCTACGAG. Translated: CASGAGDRSSYE. The entire CDR3 sequence reads CASGAGDRSSYEQYF. Full variable domain (rest looked up from reference TRBV12-5 and TRBJ2-7): DARVTQTPRHKVTEMGQEVTMRCQPILGHNTVFWYRQTMMQGLELLAYFRNRAPLDDSGMPKDRFSAEMPDATLATLKIQPSEPRDSAVYFCASGAGDRSSYEQYFGPGTRLTVT.

For this clone: Read data end 3 residues before the CDR3 end; the end is taken from the germline J gene. V usage is TRBV20-1 and J usage is TRBJ2-4, with D perhaps TRBD2 (5 bases). Germline CDR1 is DFQATT and CDR2 is SNEGSKA (reference sequence). The V end lost 4 bases, the J end lost 0 bases, and 16 bases lay between the germline ends. The CDR3 has 16 residues. The CDR3 sequence: CSAIRRAPQAKNIQYF. CDR3 DNA, as far as it was read: TGCAGTGCTATCCGGCGGGCCCCCCAAGCCAAAAACATT.

Details on this clone: Read coverage stops 3 residues before the CDR3 terminus; the germline J gene supplies the remainder. The genes are TRBV15 and TRBJ2-7; D ambiguous. This CDR3 has 15 amino acids. V shed 0 bases and J shed 4 bases, with 13 bases lying between them. CDR1 LNHNV and CDR2 YYDKDF come from the germline V gene (reference sequence). CDR3 DNA, as far as it was read: TGTGCCACCAGCAGAGATCCCAGGAGTCAATACGAG. Its translation is CATSRDPRSQYE. The full CDR3 protein is CATSRDPRSQYEQYF.